This is a list of T cell receptor beta chains from one sample in a study of blood T cells in healthy people across ages. TCRdb re-called the 5' RACE reads with MiXCR, one entry per CDR3 protein. The sample comprises about 320,000 distinct CDR3 sequences, roughly 26% of which are singletons, and about 30% rests with the top ten. What was sequenced was blood. These TCRs come from a woman in her 70s in good health. CDR3s include the opening cysteine and the closing phenylalanine or tryptophan. Each record gives: J gene, D gene, V gene, clone size, CDR3 protein, CDR3 DNA. D genes are given only for firm matches. Clone size, where shown, is once, few, many, or a class for clones that have expanded.

J: TRBJ1-1
D: NA
V: TRBV29-1
size: few
CDR3: CSAASDGRAFF
DNA: TGCAGCGCCGCGTCCGATGGCCGTGCTTTCTTT

J: TRBJ2-5
D: TRBD2
V: TRBV5-1
size: many
CDR3: CASRITGTSGSRGIETQYF
DNA: TGCGCCAGCCGAATAACCGGGACTAGCGGGAGCAGGGGAATAGAGACCCAGTACTTC

J: TRBJ2-1
D: TRBD1
V: TRBV29-1
size: NA
CDR3: CSVAIGDRAAYNEQFF
DNA: TGCAGCGTCGCCATAGGGGACAGGGCGGCTTACAATGAGCAGTTCTTC

J: TRBJ1-5
D: TRBD1
V: TRBV20-1
size: NA
CDR3: CSASKQGDFQPQHF
DNA: TGCAGTGCTAGCAAACAGGGGGACTTTCAGCCCCAGCATTTT

J: TRBJ2-1
D: NA
V: TRBV3-1
size: NA
CDR3: CASSQDPYRGQFF
DNA: TGTGCCAGCAGCCAAGATCCCTATCGGGGGCAGTTCTTC

J: TRBJ2-3
D: NA
V: TRBV20-1
size: few
CDR3: CSARDRRRATDTQYF
DNA: TGCAGTGCTAGAGATCGCCGGAGGGCCACAGATACGCAGTATTTT

J: TRBJ1-5
D: TRBD1
V: TRBV24-1
size: once
CDR3: CATSDPGQGPGGPQHF
DNA: TGTGCCACCAGTGACCCGGGACAGGGCCCGGGGGGGCCCCAGCATTTT

J: TRBJ2-1
D: NA
V: TRBV7-9
size: NA
CDR3: CASSLWGSDYNEQFF
DNA: TGTGCCAGCAGCTTATGGGGGAGCGACTACAATGAGCAGTTCTTC

J: TRBJ1-1
D: NA
V: TRBV7-3
size: NA
CDR3: CASSLTGRDTEAFF
DNA: TGTGCCAGCAGCCTAACAGGGAGAGACACTGAAGCTTTCTTT

J: TRBJ2-1
D: TRBD2
V: TRBV2
size: once
CDR3: CASSGGQTTSGSHHEQFF
DNA: TGTGCCAGCAGTGGGGGACAGACGACTAGCGGGAGTCATCATGAGCAGTTCTTC

J: TRBJ2-6
D: NA
V: TRBV29-1
size: NA
CDR3: CSVEGGITGANVLTF
DNA: TGCAGCGTTGAAGGGGGAATAACTGGGGCCAACGTCCTGACTTTC

J: TRBJ2-7
D: NA
V: TRBV6-5
size: few
CDR3: CASRPPEETYEQYF
DNA: TGTGCCAGCAGGCCGCCGGAGGAAACCTACGAGCAGTACTTC

J: TRBJ2-7
D: NA
V: TRBV10-2
size: few
CDR3: CASCETASFYEQYF
DNA: TGCGCCAGCTGTGAGACCGCTTCCTTCTACGAGCAGTACTTC

J: TRBJ2-1
D: TRBD2
V: TRBV5-1
size: few
CDR3: CASGPGLAGDEQFF
DNA: TGCGCCAGCGGGCCGGGACTAGCGGGAGACGAGCAGTTCTTC

J: TRBJ2-1
D: TRBD2
V: TRBV6-2/TRBV6-3
size: many
CDR3: CASSAPAGLGFNEQFF
DNA: TGTGCCAGCAGTGCCCCCGCGGGACTAGGTTTCAATGAGCAGTTCTTC

J: TRBJ2-5
D: NA
V: TRBV7-2
size: once
CDR3: CASSFSSETQYF
DNA: TGTGCCAGCAGCTTTTCTTCAGAGACCCAGTACTTC

J: TRBJ1-1
D: NA
V: TRBV4-2
size: NA
CDR3: CASSQANTANTEAFF
DNA: TGTGCCAGCAGCCAAGCAAATACAGCTAACACTGAAGCTTTCTTT

J: TRBJ1-4
D: NA
V: TRBV6-1
size: NA
CDR3: CASSELGRYRTKQVEKLFF
DNA: TGTGCCAGCAGCGAGTTGGGGAGATACCGGACAAAGCAAGTGGAAAAACTGTTTTTT

J: TRBJ2-7
D: NA
V: TRBV21-1
size: NA
CDR3: CASSKVRGSNPYEQYF
DNA: TGTGCCAGCAGCAAAGTTCGGGGTAGCAACCCCTACGAGCAGTACTTC

J: TRBJ2-5
D: NA
V: TRBV7-7
size: NA
CDR3: CASSLFGAGETQYF
DNA: TGTGCTAGCAGCCTGTTTGGGGCTGGAGAGACCCAGTACTTC

J: TRBJ2-7
D: NA
V: TRBV19
size: NA
CDR3: CASSTHGGRYEQYF
DNA: TGTGCCAGTAGTACCCACGGAGGACGCTACGAGCAGTACTTC

J: TRBJ2-7
D: NA
V: TRBV28
size: NA
CDR3: CASGPLYEQYF
DNA: TGTGCCAGCGGACCCCTCTACGAGCAGTACTTC

J: TRBJ2-6
D: TRBD1
V: TRBV6-2/TRBV6-3
size: few
CDR3: CASSSTGVGANVLTF
DNA: TGTGCCAGCAGTTCGACAGGGGTTGGGGCCAACGTCCTGACTTTC

J: TRBJ2-3
D: TRBD1
V: TRBV6-2/TRBV6-3
size: NA
CDR3: CATSRQGAPDTQYF
DNA: TGTGCCACCAGCCGACAGGGAGCTCCAGATACGCAGTATTTT

J: TRBJ2-7
D: NA
V: TRBV4-1
size: NA
CDR3: CASSQEYGDLSYEQYF
DNA: TGCGCCAGCAGCCAAGAGTACGGGGACCTCTCCTACGAGCAGTACTTC

J: TRBJ1-4
D: NA
V: TRBV18
size: NA
CDR3: CASSPPGTPATNEKLFF
DNA: TGTGCCAGCTCACCACCTGGGACACCCGCAACTAATGAAAAACTGTTTTTT

J: TRBJ1-2
D: NA
V: TRBV5-1
size: few
CDR3: CASSLDRFSYTF
DNA: TGCGCCAGCAGCTTGGACCGGTTTAGCTACACCTTC

J: TRBJ2-4
D: NA
V: TRBV7-9
size: few
CDR3: CASSFDEGGIQYF
DNA: TGTGCCAGCAGCTTTGATGAGGGGGGCATTCAGTACTTC

J: TRBJ2-7
D: NA
V: TRBV28
size: few
CDR3: CASSLWAGDSYEQYF
DNA: TGTGCCAGCAGTTTATGGGCAGGGGACTCCTACGAGCAGTACTTC

J: TRBJ2-1
D: TRBD2
V: TRBV6-2/TRBV6-3
size: NA
CDR3: CASSFGLAGEGYNEQFF
DNA: TGTGCCAGCAGCTTCGGACTAGCGGGAGAGGGCTACAATGAGCAGTTCTTC

J: TRBJ2-1
D: TRBD1
V: TRBV7-3
size: few
CDR3: CASSFATGNEQFF
DNA: TGTGCCAGCAGCTTCGCGACAGGGAATGAGCAGTTCTTC

J: TRBJ2-5
D: NA
V: TRBV7-9
size: NA
CDR3: CASRRSGTGEGTQYF
DNA: TGTGCCAGCAGAAGATCCGGGACGGGAGAAGGGACCCAGTACTTC

J: TRBJ2-1
D: TRBD2
V: TRBV14
size: NA
CDR3: CASSLLGLAGPEQFF
DNA: TGTGCCAGCAGCTTGCTGGGACTAGCGGGCCCCGAGCAGTTCTTC

J: TRBJ2-5
D: NA
V: TRBV7-9
size: few
CDR3: CASSFSSPRETQYF
DNA: TGTGCCAGCAGCTTTTCGAGTCCGAGGGAGACCCAGTACTTC

J: TRBJ2-5
D: TRBD2
V: TRBV3-1
size: NA
CDR3: CASSRSGRANEETQYF
DNA: TGTGCCAGCAGCCGCAGCGGGAGGGCCAACGAAGAGACCCAGTACTTC

J: TRBJ2-2
D: NA
V: TRBV5-4
size: NA
CDR3: CASSKQGGNTGELFF
DNA: TGTGCCAGCAGCAAACAGGGTGGAAACACCGGGGAGCTGTTTTTT

J: TRBJ1-4
D: NA
V: TRBV7-8
size: few
CDR3: CASTEMAPPLFF
DNA: TGTGCCAGCACCGAGATGGCCCCCCCTCTGTTTTTT

J: TRBJ2-7
D: TRBD1
V: TRBV4-1
size: many
CDR3: CASSLQTGEYEQYF
DNA: TGCGCCAGCAGCCTTCAGACAGGGGAGTACGAGCAGTACTTC

J: TRBJ2-1
D: NA
V: TRBV15
size: NA
CDR3: CATSRASSTGKKREQFF
DNA: TGTGCCACCAGCAGAGCGTCGTCGACGGGAAAGAAAAGGGAGCAGTTCTTC

J: TRBJ2-1
D: NA
V: TRBV28
size: NA
CDR3: CASSLGGQEFF
DNA: TGTGCCAGCAGTTTAGGAGGGCAGGAGTTCTTC